Reported below is one T cell receptor (beta chain). Sequencing was performed with immunoSEQ multiplex PCR; in TCRdb, only in-frame clones are kept and a portion is missing. The data show 250,000 to 300,000 clones, roughly 86% seen once. The sample comes from a study of blood T cell repertoires in COVID-19. In the study overall: Donors in the United States, Italy and Spain gave samples during acute or convalescent COVID-19.

The sequence was obtained from a young man with active or convalescent COVID-19. The sample was peripheral blood.

In DNA form, the CDR3 reads TGTGCCAGCAGCCAAGATCTCAGGCCTGTCTATGGCTACACCTTC. Its protein is CASSQDLRPVYGYTF. V usage is TRBV14 and J usage is TRBJ1-2; D is uncertain. This CDR3 spans 15 amino acids. V was clipped by 0 bases and J by 4 bases, with 12 bases between them. Per the germline V gene, CDR1 is SGHDN and CDR2 is FVKESK.